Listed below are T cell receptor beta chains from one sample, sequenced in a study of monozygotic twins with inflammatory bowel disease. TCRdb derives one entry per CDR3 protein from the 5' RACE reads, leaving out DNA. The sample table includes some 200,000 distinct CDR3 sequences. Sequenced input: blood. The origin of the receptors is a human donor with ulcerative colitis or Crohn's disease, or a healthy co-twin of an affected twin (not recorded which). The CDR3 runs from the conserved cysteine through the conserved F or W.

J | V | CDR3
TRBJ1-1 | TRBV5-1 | CASSLGTSAFF
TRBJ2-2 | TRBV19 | CASTTTSWTGLGELFF
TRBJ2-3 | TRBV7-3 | CASSLIGGLSTDTQYF
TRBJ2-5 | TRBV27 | CASTNGGETQYF
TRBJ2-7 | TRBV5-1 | CASSLEAGAHYEQYF
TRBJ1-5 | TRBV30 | CAWSVKGGNQPQHF
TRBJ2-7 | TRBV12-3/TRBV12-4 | CASSPDENYEQYF
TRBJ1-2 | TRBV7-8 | CASGRALNYGYTF
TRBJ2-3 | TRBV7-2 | CASSLGDQSTDTQYF
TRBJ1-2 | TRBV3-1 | CASSHPWGLYGYTF
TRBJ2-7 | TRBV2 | CASTDGGNEQYF
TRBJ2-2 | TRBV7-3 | CASSKQTGELFF
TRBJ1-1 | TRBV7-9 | CASSLVGTLKAFF
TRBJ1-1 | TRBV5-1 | CASSLAGTDSNTEAFF